The rows below give T cell receptor beta chains drawn from one sample of a study of shared clonotypes between healthy human individuals. The repertoire was sequenced with immunoSEQ multiplex PCR; TCRdb's copy has only in-frame clones and lacks some. Of hundreds of thousands of clones detected, approximately 96% appear once; the ten largest clones hold about 0.12%. The specimen sequenced was naive CD8+ T cells sorted from blood. The origin of the receptors is a woman aged 25 to 39 in good health. Each CDR3 is given with its conserved first and last residue. D genes are given only for firm matches. Clone size is given for some rows only: seen once, a few or many times, or a class if the clone is expanded.

clone_size	d_call	v_call	j_call	cdr3_aa	cdr3_nt
NA	NA	TRBV5-6	TRBJ1-3	CASSFGGLGNTIYF	TGTGCCAGCAGCTTTGGGGGGCTTGGAAACACCATATATTTT
NA	TRBD2	TRBV5-4	TRBJ2-7	CASSPVGSGRANEQYF	TGTGCCAGCAGTCCGGTGGGGTCCGGGAGGGCTAACGAGCAGTACTTC
few	TRBD1	TRBV29-1	TRBJ1-4	CSVGDRGEKLFF	TGCAGCGTTGGCGACAGGGGGGAAAAACTGTTTTTT
NA	TRBD2	TRBV28	TRBJ2-1	CASSTSDSGNNEQFF	TGTGCCAGCAGTACCTCCGATAGCGGGAACAATGAGCAGTTCTTC
NA	NA	TRBV9	TRBJ2-5	CASSVDSAQETQYF	TGTGCCAGCAGCGTAGATTCAGCCCAAGAGACCCAGTACTTC
NA	TRBD1	TRBV18	TRBJ1-1	CASSTGGEAEAFF	TGTGCCAGCTCTACAGGGGGCGAGGCCGAAGCTTTCTTT
NA	NA	TRBV18	TRBJ2-7	CASSPVGTYEQYF	TGTGCCAGCTCACCGGTAGGGACCTACGAGCAGTACTTC
NA	TRBD2	TRBV7-8	TRBJ2-1	CASSPREGAYNEQFF	TGTGCCAGCAGCCCGAGGGAGGGTGCCTACAATGAGCAGTTCTTC
NA	NA	TRBV14	TRBJ2-7	CASSRRRFPYEQYF	TGTGCCAGCAGCCGAAGACGGTTCCCCTACGAGCAGTACTTC
NA	TRBD2	TRBV5-1	TRBJ2-5	CASSIGTSGGDNQETQYF	TGCGCCAGTAGCATCGGGACTAGCGGAGGGGACAACCAAGAGACCCAGTACTTC
NA	NA	TRBV5-8	TRBJ1-3	CASSLQQPISGNTIYF	TGTGCCAGCAGCTTGCAACAGCCGATCTCTGGAAACACCATATATTTT
NA	NA	TRBV5-8	TRBJ1-1	CASSWEAANTEAFF	TGTGCCAGCAGCTGGGAAGCAGCGAACACTGAAGCTTTCTTT
NA	NA	TRBV6-6	TRBJ1-1	CASSPGVTEAFF	TGTGCCAGCAGTCCAGGGGTAACTGAAGCTTTCTTT
NA	TRBD1	TRBV6-5	TRBJ2-5	CASSFLRGQGETQYF	TGTGCCAGCAGTTTCCTCAGGGGGCAAGGGGAGACCCAGTACTTC
once	NA	TRBV4-1	TRBJ2-2	CASSQGSSGQNTGELFF	TGCGCCAGCAGCCAAGGTAGTAGCGGACAGAACACCGGGGAGCTGTTTTTT
NA	TRBD2	TRBV2	TRBJ2-7	CASSVSSGAYEQYF	TGTGCCAGCAGTGTTTCTAGCGGGGCCTACGAGCAGTACTTC
NA	TRBD1	TRBV7-9	TRBJ2-1	CASSRQGEQFF	TGTGCCAGCAGCCGACAGGGCGAGCAGTTCTTC
few	NA	TRBV9	TRBJ1-4	CASSAGRNEKLFF	TGTGCCAGCAGCGCCGGGCGAAATGAAAAACTGTTTTTT